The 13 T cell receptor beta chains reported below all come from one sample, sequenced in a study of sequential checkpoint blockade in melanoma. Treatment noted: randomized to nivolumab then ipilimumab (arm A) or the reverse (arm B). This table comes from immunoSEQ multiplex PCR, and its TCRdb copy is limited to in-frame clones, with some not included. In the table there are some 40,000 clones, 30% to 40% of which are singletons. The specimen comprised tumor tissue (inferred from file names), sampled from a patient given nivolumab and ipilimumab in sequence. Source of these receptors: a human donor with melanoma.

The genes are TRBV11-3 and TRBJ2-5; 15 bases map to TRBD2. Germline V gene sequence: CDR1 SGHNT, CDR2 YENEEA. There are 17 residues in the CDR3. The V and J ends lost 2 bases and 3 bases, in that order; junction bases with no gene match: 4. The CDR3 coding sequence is TGTGCCAGCAGCTTATTCCGGACTAGCGGGGGGGAAGAGACCCAGTACTTC. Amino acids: CASSLFRTSGGEETQYF.

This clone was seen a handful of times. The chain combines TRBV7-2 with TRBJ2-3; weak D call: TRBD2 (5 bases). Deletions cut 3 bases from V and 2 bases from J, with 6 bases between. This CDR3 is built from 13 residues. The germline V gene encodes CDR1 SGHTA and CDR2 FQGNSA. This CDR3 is CASSFSDTDTQYF. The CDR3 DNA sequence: TGTGCCAGCAGCTTTAGCGACACAGATACGCAGTATTTT.

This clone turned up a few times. The CDR3 protein is CASSQPTSSTDTQYF. CDR3 nucleotides: TGTGCCAGCAGTCAACCGACTAGCAGTACAGATACGCAGTATTTT. The chain uses TRBV6-8 and TRBJ2-3, with 7 bases identical to TRBD2. The CDR3 is 15 residues long. CDR1 and CDR2 from the germline V gene are MNHGY and SAAAGT. Unmatched junction bases numbered 8, after V lost 5 bases and J lost 3 bases.

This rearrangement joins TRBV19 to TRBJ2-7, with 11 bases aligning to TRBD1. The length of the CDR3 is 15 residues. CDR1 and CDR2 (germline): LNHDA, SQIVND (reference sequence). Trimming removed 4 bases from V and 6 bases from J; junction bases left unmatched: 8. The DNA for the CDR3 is TGTGCCAGTAGTACCCCGGGACAGGGGGTGTCCGAGCAGTACTTC. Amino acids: CASSTPGQGVSEQYF.

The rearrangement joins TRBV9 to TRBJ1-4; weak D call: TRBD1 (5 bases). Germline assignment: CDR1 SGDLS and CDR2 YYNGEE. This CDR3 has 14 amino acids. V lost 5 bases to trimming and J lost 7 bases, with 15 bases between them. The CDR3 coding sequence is TGTGCCAGCAGTGTAATTAGGGGTTCTGAAAAACTGTTTTTT. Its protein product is CASSVIRGSEKLFF.

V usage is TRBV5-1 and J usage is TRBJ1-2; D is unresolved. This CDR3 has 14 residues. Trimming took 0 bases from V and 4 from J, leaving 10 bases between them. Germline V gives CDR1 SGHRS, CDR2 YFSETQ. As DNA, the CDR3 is TGCGCCAGCAGCTTGGGGGTTTCACCCTATGGCTACACCTTC. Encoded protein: CASSLGVSPYGYTF.

CDR3 DNA: TGTGCCAGCAGTCGCCGACAGGAGACGAGCTCCTATAATTCACCCCTCCACTTT. Its protein is CASSRRQETSSYNSPLHF. The V gene is TRBV6-8, the J gene TRBJ1-6, with D possibly TRBD1 on 6 matching bases. The germline V gene has CDR1 MNHGY and CDR2 SAAAGT. The CDR3 totals 18 residues. Deletions cut 5 bases from V and 0 bases from J, with 17 bases between.

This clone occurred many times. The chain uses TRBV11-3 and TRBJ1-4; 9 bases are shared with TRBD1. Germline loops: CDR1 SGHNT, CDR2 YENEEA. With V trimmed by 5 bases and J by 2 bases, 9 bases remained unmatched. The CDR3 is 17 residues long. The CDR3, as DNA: TGTGCCAGCAGCCAAAGCCCGACAGGGGGGACTAATGAAAAACTGTTTTTT. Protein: CASSQSPTGGTNEKLFF.

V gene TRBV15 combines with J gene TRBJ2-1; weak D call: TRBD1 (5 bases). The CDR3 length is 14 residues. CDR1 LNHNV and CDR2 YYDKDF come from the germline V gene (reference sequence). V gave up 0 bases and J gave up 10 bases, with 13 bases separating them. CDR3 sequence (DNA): TGTGCCACCAGCAGAGATCGAAGGGGTTCGGAGCAGTTCTTC. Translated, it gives CATSRDRRGSEQFF.

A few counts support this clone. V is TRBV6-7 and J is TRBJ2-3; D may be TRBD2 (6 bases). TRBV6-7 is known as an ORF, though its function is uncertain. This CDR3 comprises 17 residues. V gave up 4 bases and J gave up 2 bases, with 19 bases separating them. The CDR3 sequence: CASSSLSGSGITDTQYF. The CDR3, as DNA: TGTGCCAGCAGTTCCCTTTCAGGTAGCGGAATCACAGATACGCAGTATTTT.

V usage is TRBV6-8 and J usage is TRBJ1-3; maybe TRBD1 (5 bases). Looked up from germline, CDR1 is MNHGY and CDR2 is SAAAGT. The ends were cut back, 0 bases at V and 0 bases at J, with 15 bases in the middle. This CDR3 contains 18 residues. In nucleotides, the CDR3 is TGTGCCAGCAGTTACTCTCGGGCAGGGTCGCACTCTGGAAACACCATATATTTT. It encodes CASSYSRAGSHSGNTIYF.

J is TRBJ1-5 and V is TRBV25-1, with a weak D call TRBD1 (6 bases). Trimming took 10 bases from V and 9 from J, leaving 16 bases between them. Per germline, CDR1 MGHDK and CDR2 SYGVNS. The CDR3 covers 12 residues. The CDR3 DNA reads TGTGCCAACAAGGGGGAAGGGGGGCCCCAGCATTTT. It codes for CANKGEGGPQHF.

For the CDR3, the DNA is TGTGCCAGCAGTTCTAGGGGGGGTGGTATCTTCGACAATGAGCAGTTCTTC. This gives the protein CASSSRGGGIFDNEQFF. The chain combines TRBV28 with TRBJ2-1, with a tentative D call TRBD2 (7 bases). The germline V gene has CDR1 MDHEN and CDR2 SYDVKM. Trimming pared 4 bases from V and 5 bases from J, leaving 21 bases between. The CDR3 is made up of 17 amino acids.